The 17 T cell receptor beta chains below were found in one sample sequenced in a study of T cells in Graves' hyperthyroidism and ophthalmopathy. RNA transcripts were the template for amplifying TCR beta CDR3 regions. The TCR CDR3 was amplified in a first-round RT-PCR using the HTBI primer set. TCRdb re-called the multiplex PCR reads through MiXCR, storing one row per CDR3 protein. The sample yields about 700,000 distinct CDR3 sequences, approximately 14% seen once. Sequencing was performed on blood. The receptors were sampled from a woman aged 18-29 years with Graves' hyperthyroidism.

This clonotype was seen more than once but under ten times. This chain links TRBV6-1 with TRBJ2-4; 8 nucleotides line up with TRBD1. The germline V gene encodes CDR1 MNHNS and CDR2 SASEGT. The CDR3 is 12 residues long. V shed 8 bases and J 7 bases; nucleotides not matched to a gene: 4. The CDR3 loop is CASLTGVNIQYF. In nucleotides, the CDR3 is TGTGCCAGCCTGACAGGGGTTAACATTCAGTACTTC.

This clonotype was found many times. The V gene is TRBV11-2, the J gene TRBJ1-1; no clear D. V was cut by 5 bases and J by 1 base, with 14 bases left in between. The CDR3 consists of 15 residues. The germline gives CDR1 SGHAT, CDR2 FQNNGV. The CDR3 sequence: CASSLPGWKNTEAFF. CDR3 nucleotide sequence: TGTGCCAGCAGCCTGCCGGGGTGGAAGAACACTGAAGCTTTCTTT.

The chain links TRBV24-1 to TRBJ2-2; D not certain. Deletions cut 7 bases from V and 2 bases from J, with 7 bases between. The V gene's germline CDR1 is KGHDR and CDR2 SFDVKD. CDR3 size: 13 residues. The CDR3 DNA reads TGTGCCACCAGAGGAGCAAACACCGGGGAGCTGTTTTTT. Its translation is CATRGANTGELFF.

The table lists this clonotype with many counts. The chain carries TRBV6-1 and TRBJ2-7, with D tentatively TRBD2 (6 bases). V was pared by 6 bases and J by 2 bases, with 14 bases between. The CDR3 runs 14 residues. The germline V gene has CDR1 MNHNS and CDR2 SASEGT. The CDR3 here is CASSSLSGAYEQYF. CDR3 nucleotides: TGTGCCAGCAGCTCTCTTAGCGGCGCCTACGAGCAGTACTTC.

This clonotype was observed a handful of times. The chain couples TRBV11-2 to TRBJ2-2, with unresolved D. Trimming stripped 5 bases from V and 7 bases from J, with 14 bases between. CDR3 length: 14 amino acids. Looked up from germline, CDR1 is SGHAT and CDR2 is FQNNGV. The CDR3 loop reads CASSTGFGIGELFF. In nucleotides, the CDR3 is TGTGCCAGCAGCACCGGTTTTGGTATCGGGGAGCTGTTTTTT. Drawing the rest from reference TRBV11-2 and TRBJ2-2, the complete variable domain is EAGVAQSPRYKIIEKRQSVAFWCNPISGHATLYWYQQILGQGPKLLIQFQNNGVVDDSQLPKDRFSAERLKGVDSTLKIQPAKLEDSAVYLCASSTGFGIGELFFGEGSRLTVL.

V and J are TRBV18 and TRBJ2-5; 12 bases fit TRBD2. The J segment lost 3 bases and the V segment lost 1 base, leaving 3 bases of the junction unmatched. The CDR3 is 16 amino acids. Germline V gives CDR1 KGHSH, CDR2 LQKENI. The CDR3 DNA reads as TGTGCCAGCTCACCACTAAGACTAGCGGGAGAAGAGACCCAGTACTTC. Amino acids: CASSPLRLAGEETQYF.

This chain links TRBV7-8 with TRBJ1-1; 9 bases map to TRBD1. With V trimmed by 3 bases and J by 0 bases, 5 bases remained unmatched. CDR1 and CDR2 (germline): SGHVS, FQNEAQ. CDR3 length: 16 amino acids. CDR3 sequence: CASSFKTGGVNTEAFF. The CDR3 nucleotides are TGTGCCAGCAGCTTTAAGACAGGGGGAGTGAACACTGAAGCTTTCTTT.

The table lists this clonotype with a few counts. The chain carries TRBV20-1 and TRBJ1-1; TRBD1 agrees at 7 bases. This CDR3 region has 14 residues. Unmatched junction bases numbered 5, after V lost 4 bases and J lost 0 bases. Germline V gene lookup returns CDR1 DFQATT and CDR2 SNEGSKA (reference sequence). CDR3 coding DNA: TGCAGTGCTACCACGGGACAGTTGAACACTGAAGCTTTCTTT. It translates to CSATTGQLNTEAFF.

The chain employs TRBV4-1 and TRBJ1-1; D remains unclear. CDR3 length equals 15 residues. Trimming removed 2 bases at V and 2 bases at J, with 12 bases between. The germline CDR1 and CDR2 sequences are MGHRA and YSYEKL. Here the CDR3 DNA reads TGCGCCAGCAGCCAAATCCCCCGGGAAAACACTGAAGCTTTCTTT. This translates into CASSQIPRENTEAFF.

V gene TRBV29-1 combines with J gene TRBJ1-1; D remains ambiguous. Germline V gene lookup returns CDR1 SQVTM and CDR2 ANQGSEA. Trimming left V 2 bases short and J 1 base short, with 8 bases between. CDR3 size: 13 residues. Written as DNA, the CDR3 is TGCAGCGTTGAACGCCAGCAGAACACTGAAGCTTTCTTT. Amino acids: CSVERQQNTEAFF.

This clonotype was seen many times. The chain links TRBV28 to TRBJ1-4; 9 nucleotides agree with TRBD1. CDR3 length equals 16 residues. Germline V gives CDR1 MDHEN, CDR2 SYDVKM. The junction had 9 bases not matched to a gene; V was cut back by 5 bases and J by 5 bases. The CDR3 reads CASSVSPGTGNEKLFF. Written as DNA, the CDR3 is TGTGCCAGCAGTGTCTCTCCCGGGACAGGGAATGAAAAACTGTTTTTT.

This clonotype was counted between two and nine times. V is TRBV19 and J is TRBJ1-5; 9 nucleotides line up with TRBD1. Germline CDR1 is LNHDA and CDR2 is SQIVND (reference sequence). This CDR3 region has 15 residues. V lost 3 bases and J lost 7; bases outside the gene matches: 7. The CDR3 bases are TGTGCCAGTAGTATCGTAACAGGGGGCTCGCAGCCCCAGCATTTT. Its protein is CASSIVTGGSQPQHF.

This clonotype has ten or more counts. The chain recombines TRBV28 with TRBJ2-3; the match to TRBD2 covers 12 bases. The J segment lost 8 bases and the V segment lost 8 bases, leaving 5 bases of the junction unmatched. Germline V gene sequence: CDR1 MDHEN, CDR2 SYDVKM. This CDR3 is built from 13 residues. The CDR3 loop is CASGLAGGSTQYF. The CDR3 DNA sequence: TGTGCCAGCGGGCTAGCGGGAGGGAGTACGCAGTATTTT.

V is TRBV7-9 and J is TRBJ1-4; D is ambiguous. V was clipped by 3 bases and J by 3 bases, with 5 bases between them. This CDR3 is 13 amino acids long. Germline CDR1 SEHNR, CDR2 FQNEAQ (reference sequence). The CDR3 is CASSFGANEKLFF. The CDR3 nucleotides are TGTGCCAGCAGCTTTGGAGCTAATGAAAAACTGTTTTTT.

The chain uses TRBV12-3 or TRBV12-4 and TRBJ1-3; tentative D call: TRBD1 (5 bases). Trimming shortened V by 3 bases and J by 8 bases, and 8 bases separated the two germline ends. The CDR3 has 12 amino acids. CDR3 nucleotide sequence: TGTGCCAGCAGTTTCCAGGGTTACACCATATATTTT. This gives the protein CASSFQGYTIYF.

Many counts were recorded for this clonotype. CDR3: CASSLQYGVADTQYF. The CDR3 region has the DNA TGTGCCAGCAGCTTACAGTACGGGGTCGCAGATACGCAGTATTTT. This sequence joins TRBV7-2 and TRBJ2-3; weak D call: TRBD2 (5 bases). V lost 2 bases and J 4 bases, leaving 13 bases between the germline ends. CDR3 length: 15 residues. Germline V CDR1 and CDR2: SGHTA, FQGNSA.

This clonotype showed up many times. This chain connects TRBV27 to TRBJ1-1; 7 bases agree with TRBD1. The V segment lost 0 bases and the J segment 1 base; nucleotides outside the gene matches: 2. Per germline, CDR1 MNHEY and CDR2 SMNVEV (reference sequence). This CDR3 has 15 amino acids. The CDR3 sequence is CASSLSSGGNTEAFF. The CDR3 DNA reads TGTGCCAGCAGTTTATCGTCAGGGGGGAACACTGAAGCTTTCTTT.